These T cell receptor beta chains were read from a single sample in a study of early T cells in non-severe SARS-CoV-2 infection. TCRdb processed the 5' RACE reads anew with MiXCR; each CDR3 protein has one entry. The table has around 19,000 distinct CDR3 sequences, around 5% seen once; the top ten hold over 4.5%. The specimen sequenced was whole blood. The source is an adult who was a healthcare worker with PCR-confirmed SARS-CoV-2 infection or an uninfected control (not recorded which). CDR3s include the opening cysteine and the closing phenylalanine or tryptophan. A clone size is listed for some rows: how often the clone was seen (once, few, many), or a class if it is expanded.

many	TRBV7-2	CASSRTVLLIGTQYF
NA	TRBV12-5	CASGLSSGFYEQYF
many	TRBV5-4	CASTPGQGYNEQFF
many	TRBV3-1	CASSRTSTSGGAADTQYF
medium-sized	TRBV3-1	CASSQRVHEEQYF
NA	TRBV12-3/TRBV12-4	CASSLFLAGGLDF
many	TRBV3-1	CASSRRTGANTGELFF
few	TRBV7-2	CASSFGGMTDTQYF
many	TRBV7-8	CASSFHRGSPYEQYF
many	TRBV9	CASSPRISYEQYF
many	TRBV5-1	CASSLSGVDYNEQFF
many	TRBV5-1	CASSLDRNQPQHF
many	TRBV12-3/TRBV12-4	CASSSPNTGELFF
many	TRBV12-3/TRBV12-4	CASSSEGSNTEAFF
many	TRBV11-2	CASSARDGYYEQYF
many	TRBV7-2	CASSLMVRETQYF
medium-sized	TRBV4-2	CASSSRLAGEVDTQYF
many	TRBV12-3/TRBV12-4	CASSFGRGEPQHF
few	TRBV29-1	CSVADGQETQYF
many	TRBV7-9	CASSLVGEQFF
many	TRBV20-1	CSASRISAQETQYF
many	TRBV12-2	CASRLADWREGYSYEQYF
many	TRBV20-1	CSARSGTGVTEAFF
many	TRBV6-5	CASSAQDSGEQYF
many	TRBV18	CASSPKTGGRLDEQYF
many	TRBV7-2	CASSLPTGSEDGYTF
many	TRBV20-1	CSARVSGYNQPQHF
many	TRBV5-4	CASSRLPDSPLHF
few	TRBV7-2	CASTLASSYGDTQYF
medium-sized	TRBV6-2/TRBV6-3	CASSYILGQRSSQPQHF
many	TRBV5-4	CASSLGDRGWSPLHF
many	TRBV29-1	CSVLAGLGNEQFF
few	TRBV13	CASSRDIAGGYEQYF
NA	TRBV7-9	CASSSYQGRETQYF
medium-sized	TRBV20-1	CSARGEGNYGYTF
NA	TRBV2	CASSEFSKGDTQYF
many	TRBV5-5	CASSSRLAGGYIGELFF
many	TRBV9	CASSVAGNNQPQHF
many	TRBV6-4	CASSSGQGEADTQYF
many	TRBV9	CASSVGSDTQYF
many	TRBV7-2	CASSLVWNTGELFF
many	TRBV4-3	CASSLGQGADTQYF
few	TRBV29-1	CSVAAGVDYGYTF
few	TRBV30	CAWRGGRSNYGYTF
few	TRBV18	CASSQDRGRQYF
many	TRBV6-5	CASRKLDSSQPQHF
many	TRBV20-1	CSATLPRTHPYEQYF
few	TRBV11-3	CASSFSPDEQYF
many	TRBV30	CAWSKGQPNEQFF
many	TRBV27	CASSPQGAGQPQHF
many	TRBV7-9	CASSTTTEGANVLTF
NA	TRBV6-4	CASSARENQPQHF
medium-sized	TRBV11-2	CASRLWGTGRDTDTQYF
many	TRBV6-5	CASSPPAALAKNIQYF
many	TRBV6-1	CASQGTTSGNTIYF
many	TRBV6-2/TRBV6-3	CASSAPSSGGMADTQYF
many	TRBV10-3	CAISEGAENNSPLHF
many	TRBV19	CASSGGGTYEQYF
NA	TRBV20-1	CSARKDIQETQYF